Shown below are 31 T cell receptor beta chains from a single sample sequenced in a study of T cell clones after liver transplantation. Only in-frame clones appear in the TCRdb table, and some are missing; sequencing was by immunoSEQ multiplex PCR. Among 4,000 to 6,000 clones listed, 35% to 45% were seen once. Their specific antigens are unknown. TCRbeta sequences of proliferating CFSE-low MLR cells were labeled alloreactive. The specimen sequenced was CD4+ T cells from cultured PBMCs. These receptors originate from a human patient who received a liver transplant. Some T cells may trace back to the graft donor.

This sequence joins TRBV5-4 and TRBJ2-7; D assignment may be TRBD1 or TRBD2 (5 bases each). The length of the CDR3 is 14 residues. V was clipped by 3 bases and J by 0 bases, with 10 bases between them. From germline, CDR1 is SGHNT and CDR2 YYREEE (reference sequence). The CDR3, as DNA: TGTGCCAGCAGCTGGGACCAAGGCTCCTACGAGCAGTACTTC. Translation gives CASSWDQGSYEQYF.

This clone was seen only a few times. This rearrangement joins TRBV7-2 to TRBJ1-1; D is undetermined. The germline gives CDR1 SGHTA, CDR2 FQGNSA. CDR3 length: 13 amino acids. V lost 1 base and J 6 bases, leaving 9 bases between the germline ends. In nucleotides, the CDR3 is TGTGCCAGCAGCTTAGATTGGTGGGCTGAAGCTTTCTTT. This translates into CASSLDWWAEAFF.

The V and J genes are TRBV19 and TRBJ2-5; TRBD1 might be the D (5 bases). The CDR3 is made up of 14 amino acids. Germline V gene sequence: CDR1 LNHDA, CDR2 SQIVND (reference sequence). Trimming cost V 2 bases and J 5 bases, with 12 bases left between them. The CDR3 DNA reads as TGTGCCAGTAGTATAAGCCAGGGTGTCGAGACCCAGTACTTC. Translation gives CASSISQGVETQYF.

By sample fraction, this clone is medium-sized. The rearrangement links TRBV5-1 to TRBJ2-1, with TRBD2 matching over 8 bases. This CDR3 comprises 13 residues. V was clipped by 5 bases and J by 9 bases; unmatched bases: 7. The germline gives CDR1 SGHRS, CDR2 YFSETQ. The CDR3 loop is CASSGTRGREQFF. The DNA for the CDR3 is TGCGCCAGCAGTGGGACTAGAGGGCGTGAGCAGTTCTTC.

The V gene is TRBV2, the J gene TRBJ1-4; no firm D call. Trimming stripped 2 bases from V and 4 bases from J, with 11 bases between. The CDR3 contains 15 residues. CDR1 and CDR2 (germline): SNHLY, FYNNEI. CDR3 sequence (DNA): TGTGCCAGCAGTGAACCGACGGGTTATAATGAAAAACTGTTTTTT. Protein product: CASSEPTGYNEKLFF. The full variable domain, completed using reference TRBV2 and TRBJ1-4, is EPEVTQTPSHQVTQMGQEVILRCVPISNHLYFYWYRQILGQKVEFLVSFYNNEISEKSEIFDDQFSVERPDGSNFTLKIRSTKLEDSAMYFCASSEPTGYNEKLFFGSGTQLSVL.

V is TRBV4-3 and J is TRBJ2-3; possibly TRBD1 or TRBD2 for D (5 bases each). Trimming removed 4 bases at V and 6 bases at J, with 14 bases between. From germline, CDR1 is LGHNA and CDR2 YSLEER. The CDR3 spans 14 residues. As DNA, the CDR3 is TGCGCCAGCAGCCCGGGGACCTGGACGGATACGCAGTATTTT. Translation gives CASSPGTWTDTQYF.

The chain is built from TRBV7-2 and TRBJ2-1; TRBD2 aligns across 9 bases. V shed 6 bases and J 7 bases; nucleotides not matched to a gene: 10. Germline V gene lookup returns CDR1 SGHTA and CDR2 FQGNSA. The CDR3 has 15 residues. Here the CDR3 DNA reads TGTGCCAGCAGACCCAATCTAGCGGGACGGAATGAGCAGTTCTTC. Its translation is CASRPNLAGRNEQFF.

This clone showed up just a few times. The V gene is TRBV4-2, the J gene TRBJ1-4, with a weak D call TRBD1 (5 bases). CDR1 is LGHNA, CDR2 YNFKEQ, per germline. V lost 4 bases, J lost 5 bases, and 11 bases lay in between. The CDR3 is 14 residues long. DNA for the CDR3: TGTGCCAGCAGCCTCCACGACAGAAATGAAAAACTGTTTTTT. It encodes CASSLHDRNEKLFF.

The chain couples TRBV6-6 to TRBJ1-4; D is unresolved. Germline V gene data show CDR1 as MNHNY and CDR2 as SVGAGI (reference sequence). The length of the CDR3 is 14 residues. The V end lost 5 bases, the J end lost 5 bases, and 12 bases lay between the germline ends. CDR3 sequence reads: CASSTPGLNEKLFF. CDR3 DNA sequence: TGTGCCAGCAGTACCCCGGGATTGAATGAAAAACTGTTTTTT.

On this clone itself: At one end the junction does not follow the germline gene, possibly because of a read error. The chain uses TRBV6-5 and TRBJ1-4, with 7 bases that match TRBD1. Looked up from germline, CDR1 is MNHEY and CDR2 is SVGAGI. This CDR3 comprises 12 residues. The CDR3 here is CASSYSGRTGRF. CDR3 bases: TGTGCCAGCAGTTACTCGGGGCGGACAGGCCGTTTT.

The sample holds a few counts of this clone. The chain couples TRBV11-2 to TRBJ2-7; 8 bases are a match to TRBD2. This CDR3 is 14 amino acids long. V shed 4 bases and J 4 bases; nucleotides not matched to a gene: 6. The V gene's germline CDR1 is SGHAT and CDR2 FQNNGV. The CDR3 sequence: CASSSSSGFYEQYF. The CDR3 nucleotides read TGTGCCAGCAGCTCCTCTAGCGGGTTTTACGAGCAGTACTTC. The complete variable domain, with remaining parts taken from reference TRBV11-2 and TRBJ2-7, reads EAGVAQSPRYKIIEKRQSVAFWCNPISGHATLYWYQQILGQGPKLLIQFQNNGVVDDSQLPKDRFSAERLKGVDSTLKIQPAKLEDSAVYLCASSSSSGFYEQYFGPGTRLTVT.

The V and J genes are TRBV6-6 and TRBJ2-3; 11 nucleotides agree with TRBD2. This CDR3 has 15 residues. Per germline, CDR1 MNHNY and CDR2 SVGAGI (reference sequence). V was pared by 8 bases and J by 2 bases, with 6 bases of the junction left unmatched. CDR3 DNA: TGTGCCAGCTTTCATAGCGGGAGGGCCACAGATACGCAGTATTTT. Protein sequence: CASFHSGRATDTQYF.

This CDR3 is CASSQPPWSGGYNEQFF. Written as DNA, the CDR3 is TGCGCCAGCAGTCAACCCCCGTGGAGCGGGGGCTACAATGAGCAGTTCTTC. The rearrangement links TRBV23-1 to TRBJ2-1, with TRBD2 matching over 8 bases. TRBV23-1 qualifies as an ORF whose function is uncertain. The ends lost 2 bases at V and 3 bases at J; junction bases unmatched: 9. This CDR3 has 17 residues.

This clone appeared a few times. The J gene is TRBJ2-5, the V gene TRBV18; D gene uncertain. The CDR3 covers 13 residues. Trimming took 5 bases from V and 2 from J, leaving 9 bases between them. The V gene's germline CDR1 is KGHSH and CDR2 LQKENI. The CDR3 DNA reads as TGTGCCAGCTCAACGGTACTTCAAGAGACCCAGTACTTC. This sequence encodes CASSTVLQETQYF.

The V and J genes are TRBV28 and TRBJ2-5, with D unresolved. Germline CDR1 reads MDHEN; CDR2 reads SYDVKM. V shed 5 bases and J shed 5 bases, with 15 bases lying between them. The CDR3 is 14 residues long. The chain's CDR3 is CASSLTGQLETQYF. CDR3 in DNA: TGTGCCAGCAGTCTCACCGGGCAACTCGAGACCCAGTACTTC.

The CDR3 here is CASSSGLADSYEQYF. The CDR3, as DNA: TGTGCCAGCAGCAGCGGACTAGCGGACTCCTACGAGCAGTACTTC. This rearrangement joins TRBV5-6 to TRBJ2-7; 10 bases match TRBD2. The CDR3 length is 15 residues. CDR1 and CDR2 from the germline V gene are SGHDT and YYEEEE. V dropped 4 bases and J dropped 0; count of bases not matched to a gene: 4.

By share of the sample, this clone is medium-sized. This chain connects TRBV29-1 to TRBJ2-7, with TRBD1 matching 8 bases. There are 15 residues in the CDR3. The trim removed 5 bases at V and 2 bases at J, leaving 11 bases unmatched. Germline V gene data show CDR1 as SQVTM and CDR2 as ANQGSEA. The chain's CDR3 is CSVLGIGDRPYEQYF. As DNA, the CDR3 is TGCAGCGTTCTGGGAATAGGGGACAGGCCCTACGAGCAGTACTTC.

This clone turned up a few times. CDR3 amino acids: CASVPWAPGTEAFF. The DNA for the CDR3 is TGTGCCAGCGTTCCTTGGGCGCCGGGGACTGAAGCTTTCTTT. This chain uses TRBV28 with TRBJ1-1; D is ambiguous. This CDR3 has 14 residues. The V end lost 8 bases, the J end lost 5 bases, and 18 bases lay between the germline ends. Germline lookup yields CDR1 MDHEN and CDR2 SYDVKM.

The chain uses TRBV18 and TRBJ2-7; D ambiguous. Germline values: CDR1 KGHSH, CDR2 LQKENI. V was clipped by 4 bases and J by 4 bases, with 11 bases between them. This CDR3 has 13 residues. For the CDR3, the DNA is TGTGCCAGCTCACTCACGGACCAATACGAGCAGTACTTC. It is translated as CASSLTDQYEQYF. The complete variable domain, with remaining parts taken from reference TRBV18 and TRBJ2-7, reads NAGVMQNPRHLVRRRGQEARLRCSPMKGHSHVYWYRQLPEEGLKFMVYLQKENIIDESGMPKERFSAEFPKEGPSILRIQQVVRGDSAAYFCASSLTDQYEQYFGPGTRLTVT.

CDR3: CIAGLTGSSTEAFF. CDR3 bases: TGCATCGCAGGATTGACAGGGTCGTCCACTGAAGCTTTCTTT. The V gene is TRBV29-1, the J gene TRBJ1-1; 7 positions match TRBD1. The germline V gene encodes CDR1 SQVTM and CDR2 ANQGSEA. The CDR3 is 14 residues long.

The chain uses TRBV19 and TRBJ1-1; the D gene is possibly TRBD1 (5 bases). CDR1 is LNHDA and CDR2 is SQIVND in the germline V gene (reference sequence). CDR3 length: 17 amino acids. V lost 3 bases and J 1 base, leaving 18 bases between the germline ends. The CDR3 loop is CASSIRPGLLSNTEAFF. In DNA form, the CDR3 reads TGTGCCAGTAGTATTAGGCCAGGGTTACTTTCGAACACTGAAGCTTTCTTT.

V gene TRBV5-6 combines with J gene TRBJ2-1; 7 nucleotides agree with TRBD1. Losses at the gene ends were 4 bases for V and 4 bases for J; bases not matched to a gene: 11. Germline CDR1 and CDR2: SGHDT and YYEEEE. CDR3 length: 16 amino acids. The CDR3 region has the DNA TGTGCCAGCAGCCCACCCACCGGGACAGAATACAATGAGCAGTTCTTC. Its protein product is CASSPPTGTEYNEQFF.

The chain combines TRBV5-1 with TRBJ2-3; perhaps TRBD1 as D (6 bases). Between the trimmed V and J ends, which lost 4 bases and 0 bases, there was a span of 12 bases. This CDR3 region has 15 residues. Germline V CDR1 and CDR2: SGHRS, YFSETQ. The chain's CDR3 is CASSTWTASTDTQYF. The CDR3 DNA reads TGCGCCAGCAGCACCTGGACAGCAAGCACAGATACGCAGTATTTT.

The gene calls are TRBV7-9 and TRBJ2-1; D not resolved. V was clipped by 1 base and J by 6 bases, with 13 bases between them. Germline loops: CDR1 SEHNR, CDR2 FQNEAQ (reference sequence). This CDR3 has 15 amino acids. DNA of the CDR3: TGTGCCAGCAGCTTAGGGCAGGTGATAGCCAATGAGCAGTTCTTC. Translation: CASSLGQVIANEQFF. Full variable domain (outside the CDR3, taken from reference TRBV7-9 and TRBJ2-1): DTGVSQNPRHKITKRGQNVTFRCDPISEHNRLYWYRQTLGQGPEFLTYFQNEAQLEKSRLLSDRFSAERPKGSFSTLEIQRTEQGDSAMYLCASSLGQVIANEQFFGPGTRLTVL.

This clone appeared a few times. CDR3 sequence: CASSISRTDTQYF. In DNA, the CDR3 is TGTGCCAGTAGTATCTCGAGGACAGATACGCAGTATTTT. The chain employs TRBV19 and TRBJ2-3; D is ambiguous. CDR1 LNHDA and CDR2 SQIVND come from the germline V gene (reference sequence). V was clipped by 3 bases and J by 3 bases, with 7 bases between them. The CDR3 is made up of 13 amino acids.

This clone was observed a handful of times. This sample also contains other DNA sequences that code for the same CDR3. V usage is TRBV7-2 and J usage is TRBJ1-5; no reliable D call. This CDR3 contains 14 residues. Germline V CDR1 and CDR2: SGHTA, FQGNSA. The germline V and J ends were trimmed by 1 base and 4 bases, with 8 bases remaining between them. Here the CDR3 reads CASSLVYLNQPQHF. CDR3 DNA sequence: TGTGCCAGCAGCTTAGTGTATTTGAATCAGCCCCAGCATTTT.

This clone was observed once. The V and J genes are TRBV7-3 and TRBJ2-7; D is unresolved. CDR1 and CDR2 (germline): SGHTA, FQGTGA. Trimming shortened V by 4 bases and J by 3 bases, and 13 bases separated the two germline ends. The CDR3 spans 14 residues. CDR3 loop: CASSSLLGLYEQYF. The CDR3 DNA reads as TGTGCCAGCAGCTCACTACTCGGGCTCTACGAGCAGTACTTC.

The chain combines TRBV5-6 with TRBJ1-2; 10 bases agree with TRBD1. CDR1 SGHDT and CDR2 YYEEEE come from the germline V gene. Trimming cost V 3 bases and J 1 base; bases outside gene matches: 6. The CDR3 is 16 residues long. This chain's CDR3 is CASSWAGQGVNYGYTF. The CDR3 DNA is TGTGCCAGCAGCTGGGCCGGACAGGGGGTTAACTATGGCTACACCTTC. Looking up the rest from reference TRBV5-6 and TRBJ1-2 gives the full variable domain: DAGVTQSPTHLIKTRGQQVTLRCSPKSGHDTVSWYQQALGQGPQFIFQYYEEEERQRGNFPDRFSGHQFPNYSSELNVNALLLGDSALYLCASSWAGQGVNYGYTFGSGTRLTVV.

The chain uses TRBV4-3 and TRBJ1-5, with D uncertain. V was cut by 4 bases and J by 0 bases, with 10 bases left in between. Germline CDR1 reads LGHNA; CDR2 reads YSLEER. This CDR3 has 15 residues. CDR3 loop: CASSPDPYSNQPQHF. The CDR3 bases are TGCGCCAGCAGCCCGGATCCGTATAGCAATCAGCCCCAGCATTTT.

Within the sample, this clone is medium-sized. The V and J genes are TRBV5-6 and TRBJ2-6, with 8 bases identical to TRBD1. Germline V gene sequence: CDR1 SGHDT, CDR2 YYEEEE. This CDR3 comprises 19 residues. V dropped 4 bases and J dropped 0; count of bases not matched to a gene: 12. CDR3 DNA sequence: TGTGCCAGCAGCCCGGGCCCCGGGACAGGCCTCTCTGGGGCCAACGTCCTGACTTTC. It encodes CASSPGPGTGLSGANVLTF.

This rearrangement joins TRBV30 to TRBJ2-5, with 11 bases that match TRBD1. The CDR3 is 14 amino acids. CDR1 GTSNPN and CDR2 SVGIG come from the germline V gene (reference sequence). J was trimmed by 3 bases and V by 4 bases; bases with no gene match: 4. CDR3 region: CAWTPGQGEETQYF. CDR3 nucleotides: TGTGCCTGGACCCCGGGACAGGGGGAAGAGACCCAGTACTTC.